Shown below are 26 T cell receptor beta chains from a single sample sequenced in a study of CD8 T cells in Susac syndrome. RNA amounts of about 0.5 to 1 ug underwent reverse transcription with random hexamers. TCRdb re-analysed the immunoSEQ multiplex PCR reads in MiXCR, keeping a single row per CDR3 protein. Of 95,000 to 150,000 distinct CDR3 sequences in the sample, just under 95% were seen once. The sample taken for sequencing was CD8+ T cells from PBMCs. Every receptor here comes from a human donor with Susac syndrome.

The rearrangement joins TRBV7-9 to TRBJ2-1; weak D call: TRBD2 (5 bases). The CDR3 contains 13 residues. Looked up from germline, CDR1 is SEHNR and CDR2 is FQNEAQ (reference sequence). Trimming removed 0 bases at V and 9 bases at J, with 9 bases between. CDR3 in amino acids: CASSLAEAGEQFF. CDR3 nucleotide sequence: TGTGCCAGCAGCTTAGCGGAGGCGGGTGAGCAGTTCTTC. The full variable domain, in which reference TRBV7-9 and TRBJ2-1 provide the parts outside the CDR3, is DTGVSQNPRHKITKRGQNVTFRCDPISEHNRLYWYRQTLGQGPEFLTYFQNEAQLEKSRLLSDRFSAERPKGSFSTLEIQRTEQGDSAMYLCASSLAEAGEQFFGPGTRLTVL.

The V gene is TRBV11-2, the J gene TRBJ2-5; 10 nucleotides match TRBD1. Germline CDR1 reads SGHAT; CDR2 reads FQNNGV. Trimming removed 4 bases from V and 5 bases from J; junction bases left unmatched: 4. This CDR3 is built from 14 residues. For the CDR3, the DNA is TGTGCCAGCAGCTCCGGACAGGGGGGGGAGACCCAGTACTTC. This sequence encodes CASSSGQGGETQYF.

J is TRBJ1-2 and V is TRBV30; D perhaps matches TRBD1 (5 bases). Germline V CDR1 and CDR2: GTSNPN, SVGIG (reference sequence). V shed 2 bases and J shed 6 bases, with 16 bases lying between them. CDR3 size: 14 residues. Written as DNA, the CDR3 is TGTGCCTGGAGTCAGGGCAGGGAGAGAGATGGCTACACCTTC. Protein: CAWSQGRERDGYTF.

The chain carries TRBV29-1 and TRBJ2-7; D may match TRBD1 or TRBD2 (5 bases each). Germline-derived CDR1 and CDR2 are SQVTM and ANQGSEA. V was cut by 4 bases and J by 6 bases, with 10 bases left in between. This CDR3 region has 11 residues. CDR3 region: CSVVRDGEQYF. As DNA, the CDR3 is TGCAGCGTTGTGAGGGACGGCGAGCAGTACTTC.

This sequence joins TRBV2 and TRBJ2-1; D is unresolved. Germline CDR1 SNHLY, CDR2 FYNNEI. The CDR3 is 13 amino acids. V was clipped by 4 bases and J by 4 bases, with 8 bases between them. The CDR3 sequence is CASSAGTYNEQFF. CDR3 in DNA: TGTGCCAGCAGTGCTGGCACTTACAATGAGCAGTTCTTC.

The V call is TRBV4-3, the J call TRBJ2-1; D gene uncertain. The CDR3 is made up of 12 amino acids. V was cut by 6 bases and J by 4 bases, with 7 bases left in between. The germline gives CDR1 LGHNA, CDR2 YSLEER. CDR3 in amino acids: CASSRAYNEQFF. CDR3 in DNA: TGCGCCAGCAGTCGGGCTTACAATGAGCAGTTCTTC.

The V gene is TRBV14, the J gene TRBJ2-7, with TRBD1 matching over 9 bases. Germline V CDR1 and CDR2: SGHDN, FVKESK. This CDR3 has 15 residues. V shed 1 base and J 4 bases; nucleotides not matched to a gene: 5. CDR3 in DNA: TGTGCCAGCAGCCAAGGTACAGGGGGCGGTTACGAGCAGTACTTC. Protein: CASSQGTGGGYEQYF.

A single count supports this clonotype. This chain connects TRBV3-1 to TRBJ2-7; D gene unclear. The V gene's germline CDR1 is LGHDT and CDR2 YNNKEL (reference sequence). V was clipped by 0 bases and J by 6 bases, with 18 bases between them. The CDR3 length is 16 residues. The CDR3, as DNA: TGTGCCAGCAGCCAAGATCGAATTCAGGTGTTGGGCGAGCAGTACTTC. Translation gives CASSQDRIQVLGEQYF.

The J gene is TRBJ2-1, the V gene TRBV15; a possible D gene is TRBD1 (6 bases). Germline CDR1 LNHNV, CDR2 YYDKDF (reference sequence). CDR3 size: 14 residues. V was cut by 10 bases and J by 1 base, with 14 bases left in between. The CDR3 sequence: CAITQGNSYNEQFF. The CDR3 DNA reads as TGTGCCATTACCCAGGGGAATTCCTACAATGAGCAGTTCTTC.

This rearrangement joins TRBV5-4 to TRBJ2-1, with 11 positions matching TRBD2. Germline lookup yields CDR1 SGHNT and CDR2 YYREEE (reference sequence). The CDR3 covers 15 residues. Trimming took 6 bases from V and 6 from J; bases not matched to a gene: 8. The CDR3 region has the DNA TGTGCCAGCACCTCTCGAGGGACTAGCGGCAATGAGCAGTTCTTC. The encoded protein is CASTSRGTSGNEQFF.

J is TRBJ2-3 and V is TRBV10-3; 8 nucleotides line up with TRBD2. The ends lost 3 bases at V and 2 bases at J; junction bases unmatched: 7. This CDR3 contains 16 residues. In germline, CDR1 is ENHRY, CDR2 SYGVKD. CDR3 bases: TGTGCCATCAGTGAATTCAGCGGGGGAAACACAGATACGCAGTATTTT. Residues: CAISEFSGGNTDTQYF.

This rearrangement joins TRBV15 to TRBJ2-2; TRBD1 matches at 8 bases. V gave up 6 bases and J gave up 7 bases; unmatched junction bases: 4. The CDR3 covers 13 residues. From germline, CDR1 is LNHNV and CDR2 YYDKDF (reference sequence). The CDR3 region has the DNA TGTGCCACCAGGTTGGGACAGGTCGGGGAGCTGTTTTTT. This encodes CATRLGQVGELFF.

CDR3 protein: CASSVSNEQFF. In nucleotides, the CDR3 is TGCGCCAGCAGTGTTAGCAATGAGCAGTTCTTC. The V call is TRBV10-2, the J call TRBJ2-1; D not resolved. V lost 4 bases, J lost 6 bases, and 4 bases lay in between. The CDR3 is 11 residues long. From germline, CDR1 is WSHSY and CDR2 SAAADI.

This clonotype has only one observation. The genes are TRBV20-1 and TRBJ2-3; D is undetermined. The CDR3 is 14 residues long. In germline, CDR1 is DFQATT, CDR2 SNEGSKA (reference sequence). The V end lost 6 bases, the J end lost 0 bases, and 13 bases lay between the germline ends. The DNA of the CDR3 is TGCAGTGCCAACGAGCCGGTGAGCACAGATACGCAGTATTTT. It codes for CSANEPVSTDTQYF.

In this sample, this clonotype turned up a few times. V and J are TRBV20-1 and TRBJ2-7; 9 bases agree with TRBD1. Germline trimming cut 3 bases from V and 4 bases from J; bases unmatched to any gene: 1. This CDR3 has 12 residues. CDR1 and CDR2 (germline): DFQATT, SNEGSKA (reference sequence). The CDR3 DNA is TGCAGTGCTAGGGACAGGGGATACGAGCAGTACTTC. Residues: CSARDRGYEQYF.

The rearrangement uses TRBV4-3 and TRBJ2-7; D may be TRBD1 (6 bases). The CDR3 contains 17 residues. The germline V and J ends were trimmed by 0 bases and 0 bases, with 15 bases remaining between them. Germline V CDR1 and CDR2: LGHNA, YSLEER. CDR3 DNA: TGCGCCAGCAGCCAAGATAGACTAACAGGGATCTCCTACGAGCAGTACTTC. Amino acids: CASSQDRLTGISYEQYF.

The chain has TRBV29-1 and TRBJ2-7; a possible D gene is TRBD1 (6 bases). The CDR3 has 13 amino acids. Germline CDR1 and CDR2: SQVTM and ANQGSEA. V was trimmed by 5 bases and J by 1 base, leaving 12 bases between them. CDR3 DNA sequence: TGCAGCGTTCTAACAGGGAAGTCCTACGAGCAGTACTTC. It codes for CSVLTGKSYEQYF.

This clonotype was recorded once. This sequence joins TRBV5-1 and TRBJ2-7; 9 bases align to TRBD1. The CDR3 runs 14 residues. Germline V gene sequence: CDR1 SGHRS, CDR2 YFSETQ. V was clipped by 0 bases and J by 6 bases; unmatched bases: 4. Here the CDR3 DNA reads TGCGCCAGCAGCTTGGTACAGGGGGCAGTCGAGCAGTACTTC. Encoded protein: CASSLVQGAVEQYF. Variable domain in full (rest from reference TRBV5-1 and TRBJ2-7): KAGVTQTPRYLIKTRGQQVTLSCSPISGHRSVSWYQQTPGQGLQFLFEYFSETQRNKGNFPGRFSGRQFSNSRSEMNVSTLELGDSALYLCASSLVQGAVEQYFGPGTRLTVT.

CDR3 nucleotides: TGCGCCAGCAGCCAAGAAGAGGGGAAACCTATGAACACTGAAGCTTTCTTT. This gives the protein CASSQEEGKPMNTEAFF. V gene TRBV4-1 combines with J gene TRBJ1-1; D is perhaps TRBD1 (5 bases). The V gene's germline CDR1 is MGHRA and CDR2 YSYEKL. The CDR3 is 17 amino acids. V shed 0 bases and J shed 0 bases, with 14 bases lying between them.

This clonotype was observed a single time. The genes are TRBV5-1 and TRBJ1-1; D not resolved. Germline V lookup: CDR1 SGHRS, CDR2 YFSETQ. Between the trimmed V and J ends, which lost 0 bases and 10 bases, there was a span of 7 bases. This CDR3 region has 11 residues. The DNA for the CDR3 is TGCGCCAGCAGCTTGGGGGCGGGAGCTTTCTTT. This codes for CASSLGAGAFF.

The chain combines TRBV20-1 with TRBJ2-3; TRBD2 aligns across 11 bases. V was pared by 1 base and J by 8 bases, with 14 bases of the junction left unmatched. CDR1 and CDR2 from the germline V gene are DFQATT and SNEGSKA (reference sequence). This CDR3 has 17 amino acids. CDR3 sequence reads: CSARALGLAGHRGTQYF. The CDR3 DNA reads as TGCAGTGCTAGAGCCCTTGGACTAGCGGGCCATCGGGGTACGCAGTATTTT.

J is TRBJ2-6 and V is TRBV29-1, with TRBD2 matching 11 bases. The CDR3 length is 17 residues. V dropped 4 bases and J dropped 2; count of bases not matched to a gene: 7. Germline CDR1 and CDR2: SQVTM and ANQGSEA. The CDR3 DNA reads TGCAGCGTTGGGACATCACTAGCGGGGGCTGGGGCCAACGTCCTGACTTTC. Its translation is CSVGTSLAGAGANVLTF.

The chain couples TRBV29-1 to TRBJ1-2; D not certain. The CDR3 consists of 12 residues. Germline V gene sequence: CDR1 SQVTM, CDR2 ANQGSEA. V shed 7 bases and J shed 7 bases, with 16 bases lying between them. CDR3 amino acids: CSDLADRGGYTF. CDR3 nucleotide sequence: TGCAGCGACCTAGCGGACCGGGGTGGCTACACCTTC.

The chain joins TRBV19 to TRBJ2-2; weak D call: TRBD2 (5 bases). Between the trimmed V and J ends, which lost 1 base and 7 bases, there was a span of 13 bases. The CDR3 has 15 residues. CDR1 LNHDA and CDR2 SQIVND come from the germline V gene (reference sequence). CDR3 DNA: TGTGCCAGTAGTATAGCCGGGGTTTCCAGCGGGGAGCTGTTTTTT. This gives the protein CASSIAGVSSGELFF.

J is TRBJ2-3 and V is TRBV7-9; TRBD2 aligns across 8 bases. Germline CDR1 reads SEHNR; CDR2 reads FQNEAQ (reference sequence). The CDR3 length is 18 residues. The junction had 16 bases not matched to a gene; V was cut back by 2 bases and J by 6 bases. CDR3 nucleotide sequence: TGTGCCAGCAGCTTACCCCAGCGGGCCGGCGGGGGGCCCGATACGCAGTATTTT. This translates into CASSLPQRAGGGPDTQYF. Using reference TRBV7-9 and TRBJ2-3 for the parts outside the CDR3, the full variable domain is DTGVSQNPRHKITKRGQNVTFRCDPISEHNRLYWYRQTLGQGPEFLTYFQNEAQLEKSRLLSDRFSAERPKGSFSTLEIQRTEQGDSAMYLCASSLPQRAGGGPDTQYFGPGTRLTVL.

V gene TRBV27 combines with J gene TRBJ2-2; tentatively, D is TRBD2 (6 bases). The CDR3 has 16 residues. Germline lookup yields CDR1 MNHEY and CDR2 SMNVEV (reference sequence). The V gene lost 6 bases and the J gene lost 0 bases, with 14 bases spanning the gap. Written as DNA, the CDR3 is TGTGCCAGCAGCTCCAACCGGGACTCGAACACCGGGGAGCTGTTTTTT. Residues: CASSSNRDSNTGELFF.